This paragraph covers one T cell receptor (beta chain) sequence. Its antigen is still unknown. Base-call qualities are not available, and no considerably larger clone is one nucleotide away. This sample is drawn from a study of blood T cell repertoires in COVID-19 (dated by TCRdb to the early 2020s). About the investigation overall: The collaborator samples originated in the United States, Italy and Spain and spanned the acute and convalescent phases of COVID-19. Subjects who had been exposed to COVID-19, were actively infected with it, or had recovered from it provided the deeply sampled blood TCRbeta repertoires that made up the dataset. Where available, HLA class I and class II types were obtained from metadata supplied by the sample provider rather than from assay-based typing. The material from the prospective study consisted of cDNA or gDNA derived from T cells, B-cell-depleted T cells, or PBMCs. A freely available public database, intended as a resource for researchers studying the immune response to SARS-CoV-2, is where the repertoires were released. Samples were obtained from the ongoing ImmuneRACE study (first 160 participants) and from about 1,300 subjects provided by 6 global collaborators. Sample metadata almost always included a de-identified subject ID, COVID-19 status, age in years and sex. Broader findings and caveats from the paper: How much clinical and demographic metadata was included differed by source and by participant, and the metadata was provided uncurated.

Via the germline V gene, CDR1 is MGHDK and CDR2 SYGVNS. From cysteine to phenylalanine, the CDR3 is 15 amino acids long. The retained sequence is limited to the CDR3, 45 bases, with the frame set at the first base. Trimming takes 7 bases from V and 5 bases from J, and the germline ends sit 19 bases apart. TCRbeta CDR3 regions were amplified from genomic DNA by means of the immunoSEQ Assay, a bias-controlled multiplex PCR. The paper's data handling went like this. The number of nucleated cells in each sample was estimated from the amplification of reference gene primers within the assay. To quantify the absolute abundance of each unique TCRbeta CDR3 rearrangement, sequence reads were collapsed and filtered. Productive Simpson clonality was computed per sample as the square root of Simpson's diversity index over productive rearrangements. Held by TCRdb, this immuneACCESS table contains in-frame sequences only and omits some clones. Under half of the omission traces to an unresolved V gene where checked; the cause of the rest is unknown. That table furnishes V, J and clone size, whereas the DNA furnished D and trimming. For this sample the table gives more than 250,000 clones, of which approximately 89% were detected only once. The ten largest clones represent 1.5% to 2% of the sample.

In Seattle, one collaborating source enrolled patients while the infection was active and tracked those patients longitudinally over the course of disease. The collaborating institutions used their own protocols to collect whole blood in K2EDTA tubes. Collaborator samples were shipped for TCRbeta analysis as frozen whole blood, isolated PBMCs, or DNA extracted from either sample type. The sequencing sample was made of peripheral blood. The clonotype originates from a woman aged 30 to 39 with COVID-19, enrolled during active disease. The V gene is TRBV25-1 and the J gene is TRBJ2-3; D gene: possibly TRBD2, on 7 matching bases. In nucleotides, the sequence is TGTGCCAGCATGGGGCGGGGGCAATACGGAGATACGCAGTATTTT. This translates into CASMGRGQYGDTQYF.